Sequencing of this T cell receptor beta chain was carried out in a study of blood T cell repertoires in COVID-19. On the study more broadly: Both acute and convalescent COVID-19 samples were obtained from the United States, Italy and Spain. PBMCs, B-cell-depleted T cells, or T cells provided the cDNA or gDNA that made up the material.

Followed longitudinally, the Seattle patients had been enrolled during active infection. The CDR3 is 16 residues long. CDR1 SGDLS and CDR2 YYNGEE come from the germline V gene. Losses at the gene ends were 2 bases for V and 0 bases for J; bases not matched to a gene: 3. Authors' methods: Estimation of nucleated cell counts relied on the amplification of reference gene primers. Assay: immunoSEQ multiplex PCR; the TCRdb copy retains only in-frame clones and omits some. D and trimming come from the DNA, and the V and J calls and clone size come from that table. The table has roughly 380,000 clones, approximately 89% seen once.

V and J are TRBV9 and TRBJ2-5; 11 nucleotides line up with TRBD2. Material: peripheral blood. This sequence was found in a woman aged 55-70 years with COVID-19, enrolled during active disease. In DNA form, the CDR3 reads TGTGCCAGCAGCGTCGTAGCGGGGGGGTACCAAGAGACCCAGTACTTC. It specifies CASSVVAGGYQETQYF.